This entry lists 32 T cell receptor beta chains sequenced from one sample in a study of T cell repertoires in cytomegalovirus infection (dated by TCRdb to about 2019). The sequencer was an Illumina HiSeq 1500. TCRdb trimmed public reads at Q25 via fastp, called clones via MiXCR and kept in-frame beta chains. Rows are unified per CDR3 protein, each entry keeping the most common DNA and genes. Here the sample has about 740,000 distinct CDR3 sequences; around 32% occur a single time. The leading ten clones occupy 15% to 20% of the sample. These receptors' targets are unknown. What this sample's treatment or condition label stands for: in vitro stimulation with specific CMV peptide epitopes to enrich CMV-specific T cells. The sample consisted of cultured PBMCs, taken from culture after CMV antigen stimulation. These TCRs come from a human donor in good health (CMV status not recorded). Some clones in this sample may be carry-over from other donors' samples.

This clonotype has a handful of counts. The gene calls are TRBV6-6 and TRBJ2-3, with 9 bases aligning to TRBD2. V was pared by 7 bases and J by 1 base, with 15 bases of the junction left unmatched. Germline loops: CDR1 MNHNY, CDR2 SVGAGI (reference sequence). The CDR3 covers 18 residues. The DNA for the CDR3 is TGTGCCAGCAACGAGCAGACTAGCGGAACTCACCGCACAGATACGCAGTATTTT. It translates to CASNEQTSGTHRTDTQYF.

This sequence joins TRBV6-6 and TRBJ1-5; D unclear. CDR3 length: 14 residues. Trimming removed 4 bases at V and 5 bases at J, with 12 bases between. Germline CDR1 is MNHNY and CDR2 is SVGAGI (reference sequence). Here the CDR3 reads CASSLTGSDQPQHF. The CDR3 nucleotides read TGTGCCAGCAGTTTGACGGGATCGGATCAGCCCCAGCATTTT.

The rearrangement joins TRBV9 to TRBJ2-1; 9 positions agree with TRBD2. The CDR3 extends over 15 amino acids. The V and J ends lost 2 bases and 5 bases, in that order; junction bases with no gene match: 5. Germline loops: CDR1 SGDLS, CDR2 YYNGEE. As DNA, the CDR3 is TGTGCCAGCAGCGTTAGCGGGAGTACCAACAATGAGCAGTTCTTC. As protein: CASSVSGSTNNEQFF.

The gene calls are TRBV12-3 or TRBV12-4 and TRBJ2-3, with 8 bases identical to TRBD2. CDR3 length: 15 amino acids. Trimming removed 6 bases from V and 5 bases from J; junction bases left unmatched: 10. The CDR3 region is CASSARGGLEDTQYF. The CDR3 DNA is TGTGCCAGCAGCGCCCGGGGGGGGCTGGAAGATACGCAGTATTTT.

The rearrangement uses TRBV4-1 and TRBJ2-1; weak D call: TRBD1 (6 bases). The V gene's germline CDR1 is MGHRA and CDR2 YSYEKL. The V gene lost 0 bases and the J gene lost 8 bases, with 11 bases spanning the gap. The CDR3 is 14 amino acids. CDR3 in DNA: TGCGCCAGCAGCCAAGATCGACAGGCCCATGAGCAGTTCTTC. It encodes CASSQDRQAHEQFF.

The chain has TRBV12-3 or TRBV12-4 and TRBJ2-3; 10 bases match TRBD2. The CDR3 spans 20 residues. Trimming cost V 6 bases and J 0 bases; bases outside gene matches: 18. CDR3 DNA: TGTGCCAGCAGCCCAGGATTTTCGCTAGCGGGAGCCGCTAGCACAGATACGCAGTATTTT. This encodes CASSPGFSLAGAASTDTQYF.

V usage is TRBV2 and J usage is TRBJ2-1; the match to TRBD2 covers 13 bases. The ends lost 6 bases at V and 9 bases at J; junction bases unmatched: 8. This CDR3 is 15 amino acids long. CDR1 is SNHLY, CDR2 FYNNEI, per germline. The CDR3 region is CASSGGLAGEGEQFF. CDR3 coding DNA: TGTGCCAGCAGCGGCGGACTAGCGGGAGAAGGTGAGCAGTTCTTC. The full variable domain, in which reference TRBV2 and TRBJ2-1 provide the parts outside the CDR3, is EPEVTQTPSHQVTQMGQEVILRCVPISNHLYFYWYRQILGQKVEFLVSFYNNEISEKSEIFDDQFSVERPDGSNFTLKIRSTKLEDSAMYFCASSGGLAGEGEQFFGPGTRLTVL.

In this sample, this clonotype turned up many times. The CDR3 bases are TGTGCCAGCAGCCCCCCGGGGAGCAATCAGCCCCAGCATTTT. Its protein is CASSPPGSNQPQHF. V usage is TRBV7-2 and J usage is TRBJ1-5, with unresolved D. V dropped 5 bases and J dropped 1 base, with 9 bases sitting between them. This CDR3 comprises 14 residues. CDR1 is SGHTA and CDR2 is FQGNSA in the germline V gene.

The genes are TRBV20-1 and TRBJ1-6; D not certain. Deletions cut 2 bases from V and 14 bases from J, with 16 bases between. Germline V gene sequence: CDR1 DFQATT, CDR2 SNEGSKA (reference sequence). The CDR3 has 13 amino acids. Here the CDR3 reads CSARRQDLSTLHF. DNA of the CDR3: TGCAGTGCTAGACGTCAGGACCTTTCGACCCTCCACTTT.

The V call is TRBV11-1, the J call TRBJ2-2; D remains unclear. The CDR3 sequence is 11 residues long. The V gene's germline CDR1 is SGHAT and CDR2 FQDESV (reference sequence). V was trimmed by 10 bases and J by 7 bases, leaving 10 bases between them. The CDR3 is CATLHDGELFF. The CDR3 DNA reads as TGTGCCACCCTCCACGACGGGGAGCTGTTTTTT.

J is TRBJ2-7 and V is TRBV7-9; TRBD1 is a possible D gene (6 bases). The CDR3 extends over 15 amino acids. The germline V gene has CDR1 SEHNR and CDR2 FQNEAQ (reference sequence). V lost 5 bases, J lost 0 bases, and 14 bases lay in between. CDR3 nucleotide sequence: TGTGCCAGCAGCGCCCGGGACACAAGCTCCTACGAGCAGTACTTC. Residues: CASSARDTSSYEQYF.

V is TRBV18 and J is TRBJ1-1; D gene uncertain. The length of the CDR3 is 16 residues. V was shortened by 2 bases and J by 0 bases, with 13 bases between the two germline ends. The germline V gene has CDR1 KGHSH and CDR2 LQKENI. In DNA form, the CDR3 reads TGTGCCAGCTCACCAACCGGTGGCCGTTTGAACACTGAAGCTTTCTTT. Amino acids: CASSPTGGRLNTEAFF.

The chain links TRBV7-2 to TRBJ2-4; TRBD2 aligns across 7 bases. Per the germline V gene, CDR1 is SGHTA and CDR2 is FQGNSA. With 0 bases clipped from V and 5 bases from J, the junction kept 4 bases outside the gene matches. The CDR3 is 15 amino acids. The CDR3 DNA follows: TGTGCCAGCAGCTTAGCGGGAGGGGCCCAAAACATTCAGTACTTC. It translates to CASSLAGGAQNIQYF.

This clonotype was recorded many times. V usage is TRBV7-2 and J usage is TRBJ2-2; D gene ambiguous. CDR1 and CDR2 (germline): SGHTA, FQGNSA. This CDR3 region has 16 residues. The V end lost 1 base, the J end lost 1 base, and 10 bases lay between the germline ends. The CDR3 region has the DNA TGTGCCAGCAGCTTAGGTCCCGCTAGGAACACCGGGGAGCTGTTTTTT. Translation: CASSLGPARNTGELFF.

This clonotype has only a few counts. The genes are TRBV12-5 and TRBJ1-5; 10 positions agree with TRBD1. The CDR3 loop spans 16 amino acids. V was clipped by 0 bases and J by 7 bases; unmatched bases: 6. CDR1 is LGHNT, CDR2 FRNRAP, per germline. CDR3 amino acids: CASGLVLGQGQQPQHF. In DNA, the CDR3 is TGTGCTAGTGGTTTGGTACTGGGACAGGGGCAACAGCCCCAGCATTTT.

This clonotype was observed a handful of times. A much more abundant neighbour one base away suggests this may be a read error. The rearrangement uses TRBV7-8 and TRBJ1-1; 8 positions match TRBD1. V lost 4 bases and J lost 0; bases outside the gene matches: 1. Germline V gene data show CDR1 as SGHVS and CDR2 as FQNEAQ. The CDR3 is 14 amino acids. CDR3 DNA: TGTGCCAGCAGCTGGGACAGGATGAACACTGAAGCTTTCTTT. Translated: CASSWDRMNTEAFF.

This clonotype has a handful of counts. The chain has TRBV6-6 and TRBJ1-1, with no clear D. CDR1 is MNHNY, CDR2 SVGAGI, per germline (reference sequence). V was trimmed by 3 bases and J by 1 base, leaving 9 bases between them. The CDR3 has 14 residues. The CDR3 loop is CASSYSRTNTEAFF. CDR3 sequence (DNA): TGTGCCAGCAGTTATTCCAGGACGAACACTGAAGCTTTCTTT.

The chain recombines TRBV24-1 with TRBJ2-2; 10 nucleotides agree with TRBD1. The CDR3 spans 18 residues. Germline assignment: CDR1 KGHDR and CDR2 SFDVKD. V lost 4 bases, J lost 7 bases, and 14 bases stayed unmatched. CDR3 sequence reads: CATSDASPGQGDFGELFF. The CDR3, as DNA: TGTGCCACCAGTGACGCGTCGCCCGGACAGGGGGATTTCGGGGAGCTGTTTTTT.

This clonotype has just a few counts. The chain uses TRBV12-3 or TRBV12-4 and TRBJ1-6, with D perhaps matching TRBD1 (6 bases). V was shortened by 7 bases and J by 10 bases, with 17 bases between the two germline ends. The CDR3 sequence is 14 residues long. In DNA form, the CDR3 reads TGTGCCAGCACCGATCGGACAGAATACTCACCCCTCCACTTT. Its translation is CASTDRTEYSPLHF.

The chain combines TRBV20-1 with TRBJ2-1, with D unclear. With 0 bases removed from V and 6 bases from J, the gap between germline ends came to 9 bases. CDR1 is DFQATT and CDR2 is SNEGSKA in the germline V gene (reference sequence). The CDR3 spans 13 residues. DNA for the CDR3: TGCAGTGCTAGAGACCCTGCCCCCAATGAGCAGTTCTTC. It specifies CSARDPAPNEQFF.

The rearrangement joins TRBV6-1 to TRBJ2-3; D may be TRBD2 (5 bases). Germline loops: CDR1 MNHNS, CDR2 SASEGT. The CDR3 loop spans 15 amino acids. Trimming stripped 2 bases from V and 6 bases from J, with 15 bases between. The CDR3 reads CASSETSDYLDTQYF. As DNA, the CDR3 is TGTGCCAGCAGTGAAACTAGTGATTACCTGGATACGCAGTATTTT.

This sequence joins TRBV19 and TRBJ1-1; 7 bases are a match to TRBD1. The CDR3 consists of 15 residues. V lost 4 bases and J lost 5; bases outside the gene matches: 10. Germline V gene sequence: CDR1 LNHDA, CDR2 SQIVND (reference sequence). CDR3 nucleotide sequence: TGTGCCAGTAGTACCCCGTCTAGGGGGCGAACTGAAGCTTTCTTT. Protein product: CASSTPSRGRTEAFF.

The CDR3 reads CASSLSVYGVDTQYF. Written as DNA, the CDR3 is TGTGCCAGCAGTTTATCAGTCTACGGGGTTGATACGCAGTATTTT. The chain joins TRBV27 to TRBJ2-3; a weak D match, TRBD2 (5 bases). The germline V and J ends were trimmed by 0 bases and 6 bases, with 13 bases remaining between them. CDR3 length: 15 residues. Germline V gene lookup returns CDR1 MNHEY and CDR2 SMNVEV (reference sequence).

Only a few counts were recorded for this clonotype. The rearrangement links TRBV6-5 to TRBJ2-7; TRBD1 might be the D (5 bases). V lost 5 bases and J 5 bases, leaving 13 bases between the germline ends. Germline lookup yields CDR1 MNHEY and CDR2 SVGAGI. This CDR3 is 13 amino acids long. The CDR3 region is CASSRQGVDEQYF. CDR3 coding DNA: TGTGCCAGCAGTCGCCAGGGTGTCGACGAGCAGTACTTC.

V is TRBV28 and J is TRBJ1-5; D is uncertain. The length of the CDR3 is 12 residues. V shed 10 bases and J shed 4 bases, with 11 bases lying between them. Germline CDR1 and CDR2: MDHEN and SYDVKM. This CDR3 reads CAMGGWNQPQHF. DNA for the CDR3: TGTGCCATGGGAGGTTGGAATCAGCCCCAGCATTTT.

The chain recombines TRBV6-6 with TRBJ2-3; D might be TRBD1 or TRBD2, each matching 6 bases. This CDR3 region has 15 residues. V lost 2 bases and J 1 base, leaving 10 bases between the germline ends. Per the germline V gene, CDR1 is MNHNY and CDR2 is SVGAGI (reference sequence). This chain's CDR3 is CASSYGRGGTDTQYF. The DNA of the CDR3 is TGTGCCAGCAGTTACGGAAGGGGGGGCACAGATACGCAGTATTTT.

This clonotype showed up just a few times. The CDR3 is CASSHQTGTSGEDTQYF. As DNA, the CDR3 is TGTGCCAGCAGCCATCAAACCGGGACTAGCGGGGAAGATACGCAGTATTTT. The chain employs TRBV4-2 and TRBJ2-3, with 13 nucleotides matching TRBD2. Trimming at V came to 3 bases and at J to 5 bases, leaving 8 bases not matched to a gene. CDR3 length equals 17 residues. CDR1 is LGHNA and CDR2 is YNFKEQ in the germline V gene.

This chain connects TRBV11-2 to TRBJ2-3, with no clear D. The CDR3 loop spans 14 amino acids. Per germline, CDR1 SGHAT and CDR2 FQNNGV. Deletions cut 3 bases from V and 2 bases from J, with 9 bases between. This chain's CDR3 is CASSFMLSTDTQYF. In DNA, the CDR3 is TGTGCCAGCAGCTTTATGCTATCCACAGATACGCAGTATTTT.

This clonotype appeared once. CDR3 sequence reads: CASSVTAGLGEQFF. The CDR3 DNA is TGTGCCAGCAGTGTGACGGCAGGCCTTGGGGAGCAGTTCTTC. The genes are TRBV6-2 or TRBV6-3 and TRBJ2-1; D not resolved. V lost 5 bases to trimming and J lost 10 bases, with 18 bases between them. Germline CDR1 and CDR2: MNHEY and SVGEGT. The CDR3 contains 14 residues.

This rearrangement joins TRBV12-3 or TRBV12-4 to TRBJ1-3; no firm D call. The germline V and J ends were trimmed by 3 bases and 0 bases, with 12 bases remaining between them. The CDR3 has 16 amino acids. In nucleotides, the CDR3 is TGTGCCAGCAGTTTCGCACGACGGGGCTCTGGAAACACCATATATTTT. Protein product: CASSFARRGSGNTIYF.

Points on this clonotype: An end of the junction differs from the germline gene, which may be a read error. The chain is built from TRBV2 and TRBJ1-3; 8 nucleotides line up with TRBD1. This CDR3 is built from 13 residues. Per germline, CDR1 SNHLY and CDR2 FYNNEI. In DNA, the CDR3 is TGTGCCAGCCCGGACAGGGCTGGGAACACCATATATTTT. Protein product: CASPDRAGNTIYF.

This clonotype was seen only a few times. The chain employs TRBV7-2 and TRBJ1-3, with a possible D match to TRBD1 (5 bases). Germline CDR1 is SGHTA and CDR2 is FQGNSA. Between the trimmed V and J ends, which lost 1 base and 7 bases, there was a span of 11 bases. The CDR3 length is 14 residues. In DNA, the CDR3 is TGTGCCAGCAGCTTAGGTGGGGCCGTGAACACCATATATTTT. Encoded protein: CASSLGGAVNTIYF.